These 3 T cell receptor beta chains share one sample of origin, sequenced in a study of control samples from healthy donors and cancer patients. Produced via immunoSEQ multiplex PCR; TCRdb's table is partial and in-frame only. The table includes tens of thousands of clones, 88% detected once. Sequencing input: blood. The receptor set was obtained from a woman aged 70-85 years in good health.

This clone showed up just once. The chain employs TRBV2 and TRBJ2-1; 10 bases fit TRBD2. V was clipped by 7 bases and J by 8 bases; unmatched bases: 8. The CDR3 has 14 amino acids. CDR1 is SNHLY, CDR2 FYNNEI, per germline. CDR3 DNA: TGTGCCAGCAACCTAGCGGGGGAGTCCTATGAGCAGTTCTTC. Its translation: CASNLAGESYEQFF.

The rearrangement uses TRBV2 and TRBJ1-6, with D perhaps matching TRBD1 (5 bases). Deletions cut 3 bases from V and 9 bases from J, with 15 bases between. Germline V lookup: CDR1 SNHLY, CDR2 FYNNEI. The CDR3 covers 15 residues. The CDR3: CASSEGGGVRSPLHF. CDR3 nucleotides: TGTGCCAGCAGTGAGGGGGGGGGAGTGCGTTCACCCCTCCACTTT. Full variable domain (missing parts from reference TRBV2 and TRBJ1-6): EPEVTQTPSHQVTQMGQEVILRCVPISNHLYFYWYRQILGQKVEFLVSFYNNEISEKSEIFDDQFSVERPDGSNFTLKIRSTKLEDSAMYFCASSEGGGVRSPLHFGNGTRLTVT.

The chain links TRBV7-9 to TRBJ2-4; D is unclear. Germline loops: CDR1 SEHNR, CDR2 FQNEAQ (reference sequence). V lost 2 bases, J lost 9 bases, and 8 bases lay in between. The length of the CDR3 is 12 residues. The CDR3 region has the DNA TGTGCCAGCAGCTTAAGCCCTGGCATTCAGTACTTC. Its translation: CASSLSPGIQYF.